This T cell receptor beta chain was captured by sequencing in a study of cytomegalovirus exposure and HLA in healthy donors. This clone occurred a few times. What it binds is unknown. The PCR had 60 Vbeta and 13 Jbeta primers. Original analysis: A later analysis tallied tens of millions of unique TCR beta chains, 10 million to 12 million of them shared. Here immunoSEQ multiplex PCR was the method, and the copy in TCRdb shows in-frame clones only, minus some. V and J calls plus clone size are reproduced from that table; the DNA served to infer D and trimming. Altogether 150,000 or so clones are present, 70% to 80% being singletons, with the ten largest covering around an eighth. Germline CDR1 is MRHNA and CDR2 is SNTAGT. Deletions cut 0 bases from V and 4 bases from J, with 6 bases between. The CDR3 length is 13 residues. Study observations and caveats: There were reportedly fewer N-insertions in an Asian-associated ancestry cluster than the roughly 670-donor mean, in a later analysis. TCR sequences were mostly rare, though some public TCRs occurred in many donors. TCR beta sequences numbering some 17,000 were associated with HLA alleles at 0.05 false discovery rate in a later analysis.

Sequencing was performed on PBMCs. The receptor comes from a woman aged 40 to 50 in good health and CMV-seronegative. The chain joins TRBV6-4 to TRBJ1-1; the D is unclear. In DNA, the CDR3 is TGTGCCAGCAGTGACTCACTCACCACTGAAGCTTTCTTT. This encodes CASSDSLTTEAFF.